The rows below give T cell receptor beta chains drawn from one sample of a study of blood T cell repertoires in COVID-19. Only in-frame clones appear in the TCRdb table, and some are missing; sequencing was by immunoSEQ multiplex PCR. The table has some 110,000 clones, 86% seen once. The sequenced sample was peripheral blood. The receptor source for this set is a man aged 40-49 years with acute or convalescent COVID-19. Both conserved end residues are trimmed from each CDR3. Each record gives: V gene, CDR3 protein.

v_gene: TRBV3-1/TRBV3-2
CDR3aa: ASSHEVIGNTIY

v_gene: TRBV18
CDR3aa: ASSPDRSGTGNTEAF

v_gene: TRBV7-8
CDR3aa: ASSLPSYSYNEQF

v_gene: TRBV5-1
CDR3aa: ASSPGLAGSYEQY

v_gene: TRBV11-2
CDR3aa: ASSLGGGGLAGGLYEQY

v_gene: TRBV24-1
CDR3aa: ATSDLGGGGQETQY

v_gene: TRBV12-5
CDR3aa: ASGLPPSGYGYT

v_gene: TRBV27
CDR3aa: ATGGAGANVLT

v_gene: TRBV5-1
CDR3aa: ASSLETGSNTGELF

v_gene: TRBV11-2
CDR3aa: ASSLLRRRLPAGYT

v_gene: TRBV6-1
CDR3aa: ASSDSGRAGDEQF

v_gene: TRBV13
CDR3aa: ASSSARGSSYGYT

v_gene: TRBV19
CDR3aa: ASTNRDRVTEAF

v_gene: TRBV30
CDR3aa: AFSGGRGEQY

v_gene: TRBV10-3
CDR3aa: AISESRGRGDSYEQY

v_gene: TRBV27
CDR3aa: ASSRIAGSDSYGYT

v_gene: TRBV29-1
CDR3aa: SATATGGGNTIY

v_gene: TRBV6-5
CDR3aa: ASAGQGGTEAF

v_gene: TRBV19
CDR3aa: ASSQGRGNTEAF

v_gene: TRBV15
CDR3aa: ATSREMGLAAF

v_gene: TRBV19
CDR3aa: ASSIRETGGGQPQH

v_gene: TRBV5-1
CDR3aa: ASSFEGMNTEAF

v_gene: TRBV27
CDR3aa: ASSPGTGKNTEAF

v_gene: TRBV18
CDR3aa: ASSPVSGVGGYT

v_gene: TRBV5-1
CDR3aa: ASSLVGSSGGAVTDTQY

v_gene: TRBV7-7
CDR3aa: ASSPSETGELF

v_gene: TRBV6-1
CDR3aa: ASSTWDSLNTEAF

v_gene: TRBV7-6
CDR3aa: ASSPWGGGNTGELF

v_gene: TRBV3-1/TRBV3-2
CDR3aa: ASTKTPGDEQF

v_gene: TRBV27
CDR3aa: ASSPDRTGRRNSPLH

v_gene: TRBV2
CDR3aa: ASARGPGNQPQH

v_gene: TRBV5-4
CDR3aa: ASSSGTTANGEQF

v_gene: TRBV9
CDR3aa: ASSEGSMGSTEAF

v_gene: TRBV30
CDR3aa: AWSVPSGWNSPLH

v_gene: TRBV29-1
CDR3aa: SVELEGETYEQY

v_gene: TRBV18
CDR3aa: ASSPKTGGTEAF

v_gene: TRBV20-1
CDR3aa: SATGLDEQF

v_gene: TRBV6-2/TRBV6-3
CDR3aa: ASSYSTGSGGSKEQF

v_gene: TRBV7-3
CDR3aa: ASSLHRGNTGELF

v_gene: TRBV10-1
CDR3aa: ANRGNKSNEKLF

v_gene: TRBV7-2
CDR3aa: ASQRGGEKLF

v_gene: TRBV4-2
CDR3aa: ASSQEWGQGEKLF

v_gene: TRBV4-1
CDR3aa: ASSHLSGLAQYEQY

v_gene: TRBV9
CDR3aa: ASSEGPRTSGRRDEQY

v_gene: TRBV27
CDR3aa: ASRGQVPNEKLF

v_gene: TRBV12-3/TRBV12-4
CDR3aa: ASSSSYNSPLH

v_gene: TRBV7-2
CDR3aa: ASSIGTGVRQETQY

v_gene: TRBV7-9
CDR3aa: ASSLTEGYT

v_gene: TRBV5-8
CDR3aa: ASSFIAGGPDEQF

v_gene: TRBV4-1
CDR3aa: ASSPMTVTNTGELF

v_gene: TRBV12-3/TRBV12-4
CDR3aa: ASRHQTDTQY

v_gene: TRBV18
CDR3aa: ASSPSAGAVYGYT

v_gene: TRBV18
CDR3aa: ASSPIGTGFGNTIY

v_gene: TRBV6-5
CDR3aa: ASSYSGGNTEAF

v_gene: TRBV6-5
CDR3aa: ASSKQGANTEAF

v_gene: TRBV13
CDR3aa: ASSLDRSYEQY

v_gene: TRBV5-4
CDR3aa: ASTEGLRADTQY

v_gene: TRBV25-1
CDR3aa: ASIGQGSNEQY